This TCR beta chain was sequenced in a study of T cell responses to AZD1222 COVID-19 vaccine. Study-wide points: Donors skewed white British and female; clonal diversity was possibly underestimated. In all cases, repertoires were sampled only after the peak T cell response.

Of note for this clone: The antigen is not known.

Method: immunoSEQ multiplex PCR; TCRdb's copy keeps in-frame clones and lacks some. The data hold fewer than 110,000 clones, with less than 95% observed a single time. CDR1 and CDR2 (germline): SGHRS, YFSETQ. CDR3 length equals 17 residues. V was cut by 4 bases and J by 4 bases, with 24 bases left in between. This chain joins TRBV5-1 and TRBJ2-7, with D perhaps matching TRBD2 (6 bases). The source was peripheral blood, collected on day 0 of AZD1222 vaccination. This clonotype originated in an adult in good health. The CDR3, as DNA: TGCGCCAGCAGCCTCCCGGGACTCCAAAAATTTACTTACGAGCAGTACTTC. Its protein is CASSLPGLQKFTYEQYF.